This T cell receptor beta chain was found in a study of naive and memory T cell subsets. Four PCR rounds used nested alpha and beta constant region primers plus the SP2 primer. TCRdb analysed the 5' RACE reads with MiXCR anew, one entry per CDR3 protein. Of 60,000 or so distinct CDR3 sequences in the sample, about 7.2% were seen once. A note on this clonotype: Its antigen is currently unknown.

The CDR3 runs 16 residues. Trimming pared 4 bases from V and 8 bases from J, leaving 24 bases between. The V gene's germline CDR1 is SGHNT and CDR2 YYREEE (reference sequence). TCR cDNA received a 3' ligated oligonucleotide that carried a UMI. RNA was extracted from roughly 2.5 ml of whole blood of healthy adults. Cells were not sorted; total RNA input targeted about 1 to 1000 ng. Points from the study as a whole: Potentially, T cell activation and differentiation skew this RNA-based measurement.

The rearrangement links TRBV5-4 to TRBJ1-2; D possibly corresponds to TRBD1 (6 bases). This clonotype originated in a male donor in good health. CDR3 protein: CASSLDGGRGASGYTF. CDR3 DNA sequence: TGTGCCAGCAGCCTGGATGGCGGGCGGGGGGCGAGCGGCTACACCTTC.